The 29 T cell receptor beta chains given below trace back to one sample, sequenced in a study of blood T cell repertoires in COVID-19. The repertoire was sequenced with immunoSEQ multiplex PCR; TCRdb's copy has only in-frame clones and lacks some. Here the sample spans roughly 250,000 clones, roughly nine tenths being singletons. What was sequenced was peripheral blood. These receptor sequences come from a woman aged 25 to 39 with COVID-19, enrolled during active disease.

This clone was found a few times. The chain recombines TRBV3-1 (or the pseudogene TRBV3-2) with TRBJ2-7; D gene uncertain. Germline V CDR1 and CDR2: LGHDT, YNNKEL (reference sequence). Trimming removed 5 bases at V and 0 bases at J, with 11 bases between. The CDR3 runs to 14 residues. The chain's CDR3 is CASSVPGSSYEQYF. The CDR3 coding sequence is TGTGCCAGCAGCGTACCGGGTTCCTCCTACGAGCAGTACTTC.

This sequence joins TRBV5-1 and TRBJ2-5, with D possibly TRBD2 on 6 matching bases. Germline V gives CDR1 SGHRS, CDR2 YFSETQ. The CDR3 is made up of 18 amino acids. V was trimmed by 0 bases and J by 0 bases, leaving 18 bases between them. The DNA of the CDR3 is TGCGCCAGCAGCTTGGCCACTAGCTCCACTACCTACCAAGAGACCCAGTACTTC. As protein: CASSLATSSTTYQETQYF.

This clone was picked up a small number of times. The J gene is TRBJ1-1, the V gene TRBV19; D is perhaps TRBD1 (6 bases). V was clipped by 5 bases and J by 2 bases, with 15 bases between them. The CDR3 covers 15 residues. CDR1 is LNHDA and CDR2 is SQIVND in the germline V gene (reference sequence). The CDR3 sequence is CASSGATGLNTEAFF. The CDR3 DNA follows: TGTGCCAGTAGTGGAGCGACAGGCCTCAACACTGAAGCTTTCTTT.

V usage is TRBV21-1 and J usage is TRBJ2-4; TRBD2 is the table's D call, not checked against the DNA. TRBV21-1 is deemed a pseudogene. This CDR3 has 18 amino acids. Here the CDR3 reads CASSIGCRGAWSKNIQYF. The DNA for the CDR3 is TGTGCCAGCAGCATAGGATGCCGGGGGGCTTGGTCCAAAAACATTCAGTACTTC.

This clone appeared once. The rearrangement links TRBV24-1 to TRBJ1-1; the match to TRBD1 covers 7 bases. The V gene end was trimmed by 8 bases and the J gene end by 2 bases; junction bases not matched to a gene: 4. Germline V gene sequence: CDR1 KGHDR, CDR2 SFDVKD. The CDR3 covers 13 residues. The CDR3 protein is CATNQGGNTEAFF. CDR3 DNA sequence: TGTGCCACCAATCAGGGGGGAAACACTGAAGCTTTCTTT.

This chain links TRBV2 with TRBJ1-1; no firm D call. CDR3 size: 11 residues. V gave up 8 bases and J gave up 4 bases, with 8 bases separating them. From germline, CDR1 is SNHLY and CDR2 FYNNEI. The CDR3 loop reads CASQQVTEAFF. Here the CDR3 DNA reads TGTGCCAGCCAGCAGGTCACTGAAGCTTTCTTT.

The chain links TRBV2 to TRBJ1-6; tentative D call: TRBD1 (5 bases). This CDR3 has 15 residues. Germline lookup yields CDR1 SNHLY and CDR2 FYNNEI. Trimming stripped 3 bases from V and 2 bases from J, with 8 bases between. CDR3 sequence: CASSDQGTYNSPLHF. The CDR3 nucleotides are TGTGCCAGCAGTGATCAGGGAACCTATAATTCACCCCTCCACTTT.

The V call is TRBV19, the J call TRBJ1-4; D is uncertain. This CDR3 is built from 14 residues. Per the germline V gene, CDR1 is LNHDA and CDR2 is SQIVND (reference sequence). V lost 4 bases and J lost 5, with 11 bases in between. DNA of the CDR3: TGTGCCAGTAGTAAGGGAGGCGTAAATGAAAAACTGTTTTTT. Protein sequence: CASSKGGVNEKLFF.

The chain recombines TRBV7-9 with TRBJ2-7; maybe TRBD2 (5 bases). The CDR3 consists of 16 residues. Germline CDR1 SEHNR, CDR2 FQNEAQ (reference sequence). V was clipped by 5 bases and J by 4 bases, with 21 bases between them. The DNA for the CDR3 is TGTGCCAGCAGCCTATCCCAGCTATCCCGGGGTTACGAGCAGTACTTC. It specifies CASSLSQLSRGYEQYF. The entire variable domain, with the rest obtained from reference TRBV7-9 and TRBJ2-7, is as follows: DTGVSQNPRHKITKRGQNVTFRCDPISEHNRLYWYRQTLGQGPEFLTYFQNEAQLEKSRLLSDRFSAERPKGSFSTLEIQRTEQGDSAMYLCASSLSQLSRGYEQYFGPGTRLTVT.

The genes are TRBV2 and TRBJ2-5, with D maybe TRBD1 (7 bases). The CDR3 is 14 residues long. Trimming removed 2 bases from V and 4 bases from J, with 11 bases in between. In germline, CDR1 is SNHLY, CDR2 FYNNEI. CDR3 sequence (DNA): TGTGCCAGCAGTGAAACCCAGGGGGGAGAGACCCAGTACTTC. The encoded protein is CASSETQGGETQYF.

The gene calls are TRBV5-1 and TRBJ1-4; D gene unclear. Trimming took 7 bases from V and 5 from J, leaving 15 bases between them. The V gene's germline CDR1 is SGHRS and CDR2 YFSETQ. The CDR3 is 14 amino acids. The DNA for the CDR3 is TGCGCCAGCGGCCGGGATACCCGCAATGAAAAACTGTTTTTT. Translating gives CASGRDTRNEKLFF.

This clone was seen once. The gene calls are TRBV11-2 and TRBJ2-7; TRBD2 aligns across 12 bases. Germline V gene lookup returns CDR1 SGHAT and CDR2 FQNNGV. V dropped 2 bases and J dropped 6; count of bases not matched to a gene: 8. There are 16 residues in the CDR3. The CDR3 here is CASSLLGTSGSLEQYF. As DNA, the CDR3 is TGTGCCAGCAGCTTACTCGGGACTAGCGGGTCCCTCGAGCAGTACTTC.

This chain uses TRBV6-5 with TRBJ1-1, with unresolved D. From germline, CDR1 is MNHEY and CDR2 SVGAGI. The CDR3 contains 12 residues. The V gene lost 8 bases and the J gene lost 1 base, with 8 bases spanning the gap. This chain's CDR3 is CASGPENTEAFF. The CDR3 DNA follows: TGTGCCAGCGGGCCCGAGAACACTGAAGCTTTCTTT.

V is TRBV28 and J is TRBJ2-1; the match to TRBD1 covers 7 bases. V shed 3 bases and J 3 bases; nucleotides not matched to a gene: 5. The CDR3 extends over 15 amino acids. CDR1 is MDHEN, CDR2 SYDVKM, per germline. CDR3: CASSFLDRIYNEQFF. The CDR3 coding sequence is TGTGCCAGCAGTTTCTTGGACAGGATCTACAATGAGCAGTTCTTC.

The chain uses TRBV18 and TRBJ2-7; 9 bases agree with TRBD1. The J segment lost 3 bases and the V segment lost 5 bases, leaving 11 bases of the junction unmatched. Germline CDR1 reads KGHSH; CDR2 reads LQKENI. CDR3 size: 16 residues. This CDR3 is CASSYTGTGSGYEQYF. CDR3 sequence (DNA): TGTGCCAGCTCATATACCGGGACAGGGAGCGGCTACGAGCAGTACTTC.

The chain joins TRBV6-5 to TRBJ2-7, with 7 bases identical to TRBD1. The CDR3 length is 12 residues. Per germline, CDR1 MNHEY and CDR2 SVGAGI. V lost 6 bases and J lost 4; bases outside the gene matches: 3. In DNA form, the CDR3 reads TGTGCCAGCAGCGACAGGGTGTACGAGCAGTACTTC. Its translation: CASSDRVYEQYF.

The chain is built from TRBV19 and TRBJ2-2, with 15 positions matching TRBD2. The CDR3 extends over 19 amino acids. The J segment lost 6 bases and the V segment lost 6 bases, leaving 14 bases of the junction unmatched. Germline lookup yields CDR1 LNHDA and CDR2 SQIVND (reference sequence). This CDR3 reads CASRPPGTSGGTVAGELFF. DNA of the CDR3: TGTGCCAGTAGGCCACCCGGGACTAGCGGGGGGACCGTTGCCGGGGAGCTGTTTTTT. Full variable domain (remainder filled in from reference TRBV19 and TRBJ2-2): DGGITQSPKYLFRKEGQNVTLSCEQNLNHDAMYWYRQDPGQGLRLIYYSQIVNDFQKGDIAEGYSVSREKKESFPLTVTSAQKNPTAFYLCASRPPGTSGGTVAGELFFGEGSRLTVL.

V and J are TRBV14 and TRBJ2-5; D not resolved. CDR1 SGHDN and CDR2 FVKESK come from the germline V gene. CDR3 length: 13 residues. V was cut by 2 bases and J by 7 bases, with 11 bases left in between. CDR3 loop: CASSQTLPRTQYF. The CDR3, as DNA: TGTGCCAGCAGCCAAACCCTGCCGAGGACCCAGTACTTC.

The chain employs TRBV11-3 and TRBJ2-3; 8 nucleotides line up with TRBD2. CDR1 SGHNT and CDR2 YENEEA come from the germline V gene. This CDR3 is built from 16 residues. V trimming: 7 bases; J trimming: 4 bases; junction bases outside the gene matches: 13. CDR3 sequence reads: CASTPGGPGRADTQYF. The CDR3 coding sequence is TGTGCCAGCACTCCGGGGGGGCCAGGGCGTGCAGATACGCAGTATTTT.

The gene calls are TRBV10-3 and TRBJ1-2, with D unclear. V lost 0 bases and J lost 7, with 6 bases in between. The germline V gene has CDR1 ENHRY and CDR2 SYGVKD. The CDR3 contains 12 residues. CDR3 protein: CAISESGRGYTF. DNA for the CDR3: TGTGCCATCAGTGAGTCTGGGCGTGGCTACACCTTC.

The V and J genes are TRBV6-1 and TRBJ1-1; TRBD1 aligns across 7 bases. CDR3 size: 14 residues. CDR1 MNHNS and CDR2 SASEGT come from the germline V gene. The V segment lost 3 bases and the J segment 5 bases; nucleotides outside the gene matches: 6. The CDR3 nucleotides are TGTGCCAGCAGTGAGTACAGGGGTGGTACTGAAGCTTTCTTT. Its protein product is CASSEYRGGTEAFF.

The J gene is TRBJ1-5, the V gene TRBV9; TRBD1 aligns across 12 bases. The CDR3 is 19 amino acids. Germline CDR1 reads SGDLS; CDR2 reads YYNGEE. Losses at the gene ends were 0 bases for V and 0 bases for J; bases not matched to a gene: 7. The CDR3 reads CASSVAGGQGAISNQPQHF. The CDR3, as DNA: TGTGCCAGCAGCGTAGCAGGGGGACAGGGGGCGATTAGCAATCAGCCCCAGCATTTT.

This clone turned up a few times. J is TRBJ1-1 and V is TRBV12-5; D unresolved. The germline V and J ends were trimmed by 5 bases and 4 bases, with 8 bases remaining between them. The CDR3 extends over 12 amino acids. The germline V gene has CDR1 LGHNT and CDR2 FRNRAP. The CDR3 sequence is CASGRGPTEAFF. The CDR3 bases are TGTGCTAGTGGTCGGGGTCCCACTGAAGCTTTCTTT.

The rearrangement links TRBV9 to TRBJ2-5, with 12 bases fitting TRBD2. CDR3 length equals 16 residues. V lost 2 bases to trimming and J lost 5 bases; unmatched junction nucleotides: 7. Germline assignment: CDR1 SGDLS and CDR2 YYNGEE. The CDR3 sequence is CASSVSSGGAWETQYF. CDR3 nucleotide sequence: TGTGCCAGCAGCGTGTCTAGCGGGGGGGCATGGGAGACCCAGTACTTC.

This clone was detected once. The CDR3 is CASGQGSPLHF. In nucleotides, the CDR3 is TGTGCCAGCGGTCAGGGTTCACCCCTCCACTTT. V usage is TRBV27 and J usage is TRBJ1-6, with a weak D call TRBD1 (5 bases). The germline gives CDR1 MNHEY, CDR2 SMNVEV (reference sequence). Trimming pared 8 bases from V and 9 bases from J, leaving 8 bases between. CDR3 length: 11 amino acids.

The V and J genes are TRBV7-8 and TRBJ2-5; the match to TRBD2 covers 8 bases. There are 14 residues in the CDR3. From germline, CDR1 is SGHVS and CDR2 FQNEAQ. Germline trimming cut 3 bases from V and 5 bases from J; bases unmatched to any gene: 5. Here the CDR3 reads CASSLFSGDETQYF. The DNA for the CDR3 is TGTGCCAGCAGCTTGTTTAGCGGGGATGAGACCCAGTACTTC.

This clone has a single count. The chain uses TRBV3-1 (or the pseudogene TRBV3-2) and TRBJ1-1; D is ambiguous. The germline V gene encodes CDR1 LGHDT and CDR2 YNNKEL (reference sequence). Trimming shortened V by 0 bases and J by 5 bases, and 13 bases separated the two germline ends. This CDR3 contains 15 residues. CDR3 residues: CASSQEVASRTEAFF. DNA for the CDR3: TGTGCCAGCAGCCAAGAAGTAGCGTCCCGGACTGAAGCTTTCTTT.

This rearrangement joins TRBV18 to TRBJ1-1; possibly TRBD1 for D (5 bases). The V end was cut by 3 bases, the J end by 2 bases, with 13 bases between. In germline, CDR1 is KGHSH, CDR2 LQKENI. This CDR3 contains 15 residues. CDR3 nucleotide sequence: TGTGCCAGCTCACCTTCGATGACAGCTAACACTGAAGCTTTCTTT. It specifies CASSPSMTANTEAFF.

The chain combines TRBV12-3 or TRBV12-4 with TRBJ2-7, with D hard to call. The V and J ends lost 7 bases and 3 bases respectively, with 10 bases between them. CDR3 length equals 12 residues. CDR3 in DNA: TGTGCCAGCACCACACATGGCTACGAGCAGTACTTC. It yields the protein CASTTHGYEQYF.